This T cell receptor (beta chain) derives from a study of immune cell composition in non-small cell lung cancer. Profiled with immunoSEQ multiplex PCR; TCRdb holds only in-frame clones, not every one. This table has some 2,300 clones, around 78% appearing once. The sequence derives from a human donor with non-small cell lung cancer. The specimen was lung tumor tissue.

CDR3: CASSSDRGQTGELFF. The CDR3 DNA sequence: TGTGCCAGCTCATCGGACAGGGGGCAAACCGGGGAGCTGTTTTTT. This chain links TRBV18 with TRBJ2-2; TRBD1 matches 11 bases. Germline trimming cut 5 bases from V and 5 bases from J; bases unmatched to any gene: 4. The CDR3 contains 15 residues. CDR1 and CDR2 from the germline V gene are KGHSH and LQKENI.